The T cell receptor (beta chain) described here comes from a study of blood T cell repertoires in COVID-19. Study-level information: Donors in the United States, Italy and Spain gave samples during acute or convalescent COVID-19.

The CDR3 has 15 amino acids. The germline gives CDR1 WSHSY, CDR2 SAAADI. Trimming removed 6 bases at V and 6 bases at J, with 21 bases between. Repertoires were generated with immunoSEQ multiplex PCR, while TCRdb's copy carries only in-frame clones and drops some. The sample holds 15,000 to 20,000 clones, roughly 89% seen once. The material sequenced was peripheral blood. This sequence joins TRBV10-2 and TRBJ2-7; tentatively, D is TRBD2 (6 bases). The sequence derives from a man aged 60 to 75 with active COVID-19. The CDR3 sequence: CASRGDDWRGSEQYF. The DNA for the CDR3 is TGCGCCAGCAGGGGGGATGATTGGAGGGGAAGCGAGCAGTACTTC.